This TCR beta chain derives from a study of T cell responses to AZD1222 COVID-19 vaccine. Per the germline V gene, CDR1 is SGHDT and CDR2 is YYEEEE. The V segment lost 5 bases and the J segment 2 bases; nucleotides outside the gene matches: 6. The CDR3 spans 14 residues. This clone was found a few times. TCRdb keeps only in-frame clones here, not all; method: immunoSEQ multiplex PCR. In the table there are about 70,000 clones, 83% of which are singletons. The TCR comes from an adult who received the AZD1222 COVID-19 vaccine. The rearrangement joins TRBV5-6 to TRBJ2-7, with 8 positions matching TRBD1. This specimen consisted of peripheral blood, obtained 28 days after the second AZD1222 dose. The DNA of the CDR3 is TGTGCCAGCAGTTTGACAGGGGAAACCTACGAGCAGTACTTC. This translates into CASSLTGETYEQYF.